The sequence of this T cell receptor beta chain was determined in a study of blood T cell repertoires in COVID-19. Turning to the study itself: Italy, Spain and the United States were the sources of the convalescent and acute COVID-19 samples. Sample material is recorded as cDNA or gDNA derived from T cells, B-cell-depleted T cells, or PBMCs.

Sequencing used immunoSEQ multiplex PCR; TCRdb keeps in-frame clones, though not all of them. The sample carries just over 70,000 clones, around 79% recorded once. CDR1 is SGDLS and CDR2 is YYNGEE in the germline V gene. V shed 4 bases and J 0 bases; nucleotides not matched to a gene: 1. The CDR3 contains 15 residues. This chain links TRBV9 with TRBJ2-3, with 11 nucleotides matching TRBD2. Sequencing used peripheral blood. This receptor was taken from a woman aged 65 to 85 with acute or convalescent COVID-19. The CDR3 is CASSRTSGSTDTQYF. Here the CDR3 DNA reads TGTGCCAGCAGCCGGACTAGCGGGAGCACAGATACGCAGTATTTT. Supplemented by reference TRBV9 and TRBJ2-3, the full variable domain reads DSGVTQTPKHLITATGQRVTLRCSPRSGDLSVYWYQQSLDQGLQFLIQYYNGEERAKGNILERFSAQQFPDLHSELNLSSLELGDSALYFCASSRTSGSTDTQYFGPGTRLTVL.